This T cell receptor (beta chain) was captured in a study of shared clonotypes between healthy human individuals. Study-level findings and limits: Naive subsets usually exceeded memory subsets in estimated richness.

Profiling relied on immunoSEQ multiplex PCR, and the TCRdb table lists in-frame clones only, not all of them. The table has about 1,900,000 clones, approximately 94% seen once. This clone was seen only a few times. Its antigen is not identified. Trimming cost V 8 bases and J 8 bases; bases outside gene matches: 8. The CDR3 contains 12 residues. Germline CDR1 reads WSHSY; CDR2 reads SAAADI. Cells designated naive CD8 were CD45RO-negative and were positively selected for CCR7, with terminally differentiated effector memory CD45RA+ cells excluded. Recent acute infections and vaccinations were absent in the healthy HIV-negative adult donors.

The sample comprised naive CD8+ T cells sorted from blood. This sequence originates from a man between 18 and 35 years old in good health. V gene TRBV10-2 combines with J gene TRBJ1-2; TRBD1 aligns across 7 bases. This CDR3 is CASYGQESGYTF. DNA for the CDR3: TGCGCCAGCTATGGACAGGAAAGCGGCTACACCTTC.